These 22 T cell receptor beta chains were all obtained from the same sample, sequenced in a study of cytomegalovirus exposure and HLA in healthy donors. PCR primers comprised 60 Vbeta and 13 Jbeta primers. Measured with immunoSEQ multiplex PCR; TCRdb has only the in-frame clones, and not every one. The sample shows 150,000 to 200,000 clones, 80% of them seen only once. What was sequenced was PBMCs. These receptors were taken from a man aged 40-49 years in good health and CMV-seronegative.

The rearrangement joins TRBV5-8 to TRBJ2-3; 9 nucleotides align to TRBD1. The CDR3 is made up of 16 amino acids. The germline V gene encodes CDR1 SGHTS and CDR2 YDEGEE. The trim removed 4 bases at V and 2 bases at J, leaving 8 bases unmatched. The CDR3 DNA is TGTGCCAGCAGCCCCGGGACAGGGATTTACACAGATACGCAGTATTTT. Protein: CASSPGTGIYTDTQYF.

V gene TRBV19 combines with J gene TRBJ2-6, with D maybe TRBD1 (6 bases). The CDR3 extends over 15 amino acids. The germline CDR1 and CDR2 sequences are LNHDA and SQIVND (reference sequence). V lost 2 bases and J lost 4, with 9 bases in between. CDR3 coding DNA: TGTGCCAGTAGTATAACAGGGTTAGGGGCCAACGTCCTGACTTTC. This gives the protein CASSITGLGANVLTF.

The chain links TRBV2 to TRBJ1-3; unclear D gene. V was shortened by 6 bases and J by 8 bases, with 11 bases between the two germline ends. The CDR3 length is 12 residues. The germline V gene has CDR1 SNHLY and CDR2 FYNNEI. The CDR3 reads CASRGVGDTIYF. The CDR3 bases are TGTGCCAGCAGGGGAGTTGGCGACACCATATATTTT.

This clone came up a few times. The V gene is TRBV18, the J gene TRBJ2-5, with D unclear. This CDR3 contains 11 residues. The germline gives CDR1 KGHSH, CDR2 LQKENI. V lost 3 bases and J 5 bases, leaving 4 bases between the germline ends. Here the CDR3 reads CASSPEETQYF. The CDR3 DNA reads TGTGCCAGCTCACCGGAGGAGACCCAGTACTTC. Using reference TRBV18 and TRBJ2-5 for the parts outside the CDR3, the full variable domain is NAGVMQNPRHLVRRRGQEARLRCSPMKGHSHVYWYRQLPEEGLKFMVYLQKENIIDESGMPKERFSAEFPKEGPSILRIQQVVRGDSAAYFCASSPEETQYFGPGTRLLVL.

CDR3 sequence reads: CATHPGLGPTEAFF. CDR3 coding DNA: TGTGCCACCCACCCGGGTCTGGGGCCCACTGAAGCTTTCTTT. V and J are TRBV13 and TRBJ1-1, with D perhaps matching TRBD1 (5 bases). This CDR3 has 14 amino acids. Germline loops: CDR1 PRHDT, CDR2 FYEKMQ (reference sequence). V lost 10 bases and J 4 bases, leaving 19 bases between the germline ends. The variable domain in full, completed from reference TRBV13 and TRBJ1-1, reads AAGVIQSPRHLIKEKRETATLKCYPIPRHDTVYWYQQGPGQDPQFLISFYEKMQSDKGSIPDRFSAQQFSDYHSELNMSSLELGDSALYFCATHPGLGPTEAFFGQGTRLTVV.

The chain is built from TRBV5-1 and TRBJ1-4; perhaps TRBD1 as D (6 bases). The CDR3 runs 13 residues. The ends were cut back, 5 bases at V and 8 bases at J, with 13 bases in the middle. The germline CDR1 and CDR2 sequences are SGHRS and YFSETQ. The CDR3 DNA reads TGCGCCAGCAGGGACAGCGAGTCCGAAAAACTGTTTTTT. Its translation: CASRDSESEKLFF.

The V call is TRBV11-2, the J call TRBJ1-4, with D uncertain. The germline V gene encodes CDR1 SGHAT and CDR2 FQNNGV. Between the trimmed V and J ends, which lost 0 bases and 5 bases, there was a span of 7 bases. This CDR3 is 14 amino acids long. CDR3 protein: CASSLDRRNEKLFF. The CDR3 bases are TGTGCCAGCAGCTTAGATCGGAGAAATGAAAAACTGTTTTTT.

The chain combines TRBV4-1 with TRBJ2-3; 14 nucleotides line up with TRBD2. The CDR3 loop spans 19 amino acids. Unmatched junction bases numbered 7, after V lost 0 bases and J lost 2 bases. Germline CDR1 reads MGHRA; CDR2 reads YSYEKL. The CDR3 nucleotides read TGCGCCAGCAGCCAAGAACCCGGGACTAGCGGGGGCTACACAGATACGCAGTATTTT. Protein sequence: CASSQEPGTSGGYTDTQYF.

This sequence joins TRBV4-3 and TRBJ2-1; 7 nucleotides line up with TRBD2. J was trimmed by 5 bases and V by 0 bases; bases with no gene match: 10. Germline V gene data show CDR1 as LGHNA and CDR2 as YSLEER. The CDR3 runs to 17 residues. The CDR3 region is CASSQETRVAGDNEQFF. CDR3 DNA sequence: TGCGCCAGCAGCCAAGAAACGAGGGTAGCGGGTGACAATGAGCAGTTCTTC.

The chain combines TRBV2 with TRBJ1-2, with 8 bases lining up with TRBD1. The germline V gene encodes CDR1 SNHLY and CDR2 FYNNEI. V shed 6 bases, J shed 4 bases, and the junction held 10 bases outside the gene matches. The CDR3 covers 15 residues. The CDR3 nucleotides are TGTGCCAGCAGCCTCTTGGGGACAGGAGTCTATGGCTACACCTTC. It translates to CASSLLGTGVYGYTF.

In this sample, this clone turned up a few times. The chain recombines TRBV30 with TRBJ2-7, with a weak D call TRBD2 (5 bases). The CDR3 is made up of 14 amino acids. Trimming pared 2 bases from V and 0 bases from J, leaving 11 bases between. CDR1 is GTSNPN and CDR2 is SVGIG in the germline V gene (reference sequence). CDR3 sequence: CAWSQFGISYEQYF. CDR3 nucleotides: TGTGCCTGGAGTCAATTCGGGATCTCCTACGAGCAGTACTTC.

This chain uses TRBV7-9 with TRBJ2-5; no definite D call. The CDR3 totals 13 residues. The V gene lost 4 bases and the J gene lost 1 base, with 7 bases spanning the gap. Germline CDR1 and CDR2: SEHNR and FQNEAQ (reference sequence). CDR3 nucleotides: TGTGCCAGCAGCTCGCAGGTCCAAGAGACCCAGTACTTC. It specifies CASSSQVQETQYF.

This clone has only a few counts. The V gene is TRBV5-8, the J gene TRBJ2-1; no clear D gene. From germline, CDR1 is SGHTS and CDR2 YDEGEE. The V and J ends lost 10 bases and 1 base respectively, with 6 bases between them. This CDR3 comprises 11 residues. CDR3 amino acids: CAGTSYNEQFF. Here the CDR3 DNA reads TGTGCCGGCACATCCTACAATGAGCAGTTCTTC.

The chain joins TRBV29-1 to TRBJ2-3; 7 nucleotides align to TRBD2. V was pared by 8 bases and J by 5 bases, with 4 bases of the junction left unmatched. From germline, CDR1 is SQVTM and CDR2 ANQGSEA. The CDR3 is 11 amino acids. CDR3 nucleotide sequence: TGCAGCTCGTCGGGGGGAGATACGCAGTATTTT. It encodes CSSSGGDTQYF.

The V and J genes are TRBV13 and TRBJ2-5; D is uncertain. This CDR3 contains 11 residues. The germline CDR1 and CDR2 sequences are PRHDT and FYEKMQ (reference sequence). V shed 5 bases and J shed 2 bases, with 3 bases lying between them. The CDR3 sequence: CASSVQETQYF. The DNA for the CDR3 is TGTGCCAGCAGCGTACAAGAGACCCAGTACTTC.

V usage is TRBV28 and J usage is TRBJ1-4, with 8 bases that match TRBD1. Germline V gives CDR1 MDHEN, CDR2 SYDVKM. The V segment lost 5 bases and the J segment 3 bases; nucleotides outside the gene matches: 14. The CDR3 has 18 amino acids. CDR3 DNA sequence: TGTGCCAGCAGTCGGGACACGTTCCTCAGGGGGCCTAATGAAAAACTGTTTTTT. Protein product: CASSRDTFLRGPNEKLFF.

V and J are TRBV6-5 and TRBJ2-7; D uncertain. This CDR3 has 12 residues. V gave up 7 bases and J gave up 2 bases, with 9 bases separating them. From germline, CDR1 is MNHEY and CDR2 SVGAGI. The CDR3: CASIESPYEQYF. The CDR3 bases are TGTGCCAGCATTGAAAGCCCCTACGAGCAGTACTTC.

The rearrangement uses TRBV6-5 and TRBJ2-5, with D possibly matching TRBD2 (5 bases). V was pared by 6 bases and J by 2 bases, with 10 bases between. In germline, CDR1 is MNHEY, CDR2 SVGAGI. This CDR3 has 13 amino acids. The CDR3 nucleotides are TGTGCCAGCAGGATCAGCGGACAAGAGACCCAGTACTTC. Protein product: CASRISGQETQYF.

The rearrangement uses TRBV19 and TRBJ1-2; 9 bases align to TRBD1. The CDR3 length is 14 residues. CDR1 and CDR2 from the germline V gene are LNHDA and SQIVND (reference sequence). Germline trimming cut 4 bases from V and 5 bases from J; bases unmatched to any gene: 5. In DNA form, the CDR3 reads TGTGCCAGTAGTAGGAGGGACAGGGAGTATGGCTACACCTTC. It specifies CASSRRDREYGYTF.

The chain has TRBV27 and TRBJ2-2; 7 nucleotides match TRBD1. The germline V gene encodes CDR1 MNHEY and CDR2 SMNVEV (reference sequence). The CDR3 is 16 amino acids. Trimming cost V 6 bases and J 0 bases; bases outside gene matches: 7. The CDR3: CASRRLDRANTGELFF. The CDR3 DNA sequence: TGTGCCAGCAGACGCCTCGACAGGGCGAACACCGGGGAGCTGTTTTTT.

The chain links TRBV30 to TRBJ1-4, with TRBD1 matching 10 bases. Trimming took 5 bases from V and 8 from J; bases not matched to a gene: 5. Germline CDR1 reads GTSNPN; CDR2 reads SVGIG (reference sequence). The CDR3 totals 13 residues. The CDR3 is CAWGGTGDEKLFF. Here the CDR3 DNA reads TGTGCCTGGGGCGGGACAGGGGACGAAAAACTGTTTTTT.

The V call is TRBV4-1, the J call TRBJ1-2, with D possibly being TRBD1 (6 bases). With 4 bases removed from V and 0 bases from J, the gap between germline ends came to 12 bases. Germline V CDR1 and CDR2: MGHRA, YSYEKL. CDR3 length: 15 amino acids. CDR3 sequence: CASSPIGTSNYGYTF. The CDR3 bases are TGCGCCAGCAGCCCCATCGGGACATCTAACTATGGCTACACCTTC.